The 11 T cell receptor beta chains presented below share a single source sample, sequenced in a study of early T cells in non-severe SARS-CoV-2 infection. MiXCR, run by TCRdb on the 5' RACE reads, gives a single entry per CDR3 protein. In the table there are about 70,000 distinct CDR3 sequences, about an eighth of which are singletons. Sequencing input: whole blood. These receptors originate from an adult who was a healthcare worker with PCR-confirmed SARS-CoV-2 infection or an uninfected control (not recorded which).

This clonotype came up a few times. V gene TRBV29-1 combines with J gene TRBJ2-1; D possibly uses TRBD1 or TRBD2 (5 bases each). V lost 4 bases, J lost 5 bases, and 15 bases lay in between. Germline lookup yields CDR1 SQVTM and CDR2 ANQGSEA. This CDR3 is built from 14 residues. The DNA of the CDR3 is TGCAGCGTTGTACTTGGGACCCGACACAATGAGCAGTTCTTC. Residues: CSVVLGTRHNEQFF.

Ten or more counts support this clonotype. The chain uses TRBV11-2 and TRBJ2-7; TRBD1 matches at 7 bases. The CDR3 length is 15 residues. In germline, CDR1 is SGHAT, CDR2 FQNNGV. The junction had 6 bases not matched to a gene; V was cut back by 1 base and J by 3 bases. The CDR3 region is CASSLGSGQSYEQYF. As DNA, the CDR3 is TGTGCCAGCAGCTTAGGGTCGGGACAGAGCTACGAGCAGTACTTC.

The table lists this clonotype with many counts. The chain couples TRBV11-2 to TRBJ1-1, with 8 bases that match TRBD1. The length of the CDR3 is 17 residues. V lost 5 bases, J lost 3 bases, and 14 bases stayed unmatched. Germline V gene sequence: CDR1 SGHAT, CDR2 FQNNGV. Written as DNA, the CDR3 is TGTGCCAGCAGCCCACAGTTTCAGGGGGCTTCGTACACTGAAGCTTTCTTT. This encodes CASSPQFQGASYTEAFF.

This chain's CDR3 is CASADRATGELFF. The CDR3 nucleotides are TGTGCCAGCGCGGACAGGGCCACCGGGGAGCTGTTTTTT. The chain combines TRBV2 with TRBJ2-2; 8 nucleotides align to TRBD1. The CDR3 is made up of 13 amino acids. J lost 4 bases, V lost 8 bases, and 3 bases had no gene match. Germline CDR1 reads SNHLY; CDR2 reads FYNNEI.

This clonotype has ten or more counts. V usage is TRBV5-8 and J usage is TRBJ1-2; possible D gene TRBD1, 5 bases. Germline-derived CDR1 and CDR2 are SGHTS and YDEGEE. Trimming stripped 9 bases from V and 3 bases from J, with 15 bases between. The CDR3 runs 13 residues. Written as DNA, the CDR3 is TGTGCCAACGGGACGCCAACTGACTATGGCTACACCTTC. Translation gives CANGTPTDYGYTF.

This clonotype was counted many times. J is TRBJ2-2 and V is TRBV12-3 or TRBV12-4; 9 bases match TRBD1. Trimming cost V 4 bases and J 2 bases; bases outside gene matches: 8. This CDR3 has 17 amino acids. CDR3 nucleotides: TGTGCCAGCAGTTGGGCCACAGGGGGCGAAAACACCGGGGAGCTGTTTTTT. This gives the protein CASSWATGGENTGELFF.

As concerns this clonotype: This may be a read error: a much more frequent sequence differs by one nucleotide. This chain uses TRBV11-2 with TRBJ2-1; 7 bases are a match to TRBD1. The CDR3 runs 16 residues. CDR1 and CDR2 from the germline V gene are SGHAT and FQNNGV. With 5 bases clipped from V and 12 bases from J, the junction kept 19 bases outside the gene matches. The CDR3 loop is CASSLLRGPRRGVQFF. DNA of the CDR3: TGTGCCAGCAGCCTACTGAGGGGGCCTAGACGAGGCGTGCAGTTCTTC.

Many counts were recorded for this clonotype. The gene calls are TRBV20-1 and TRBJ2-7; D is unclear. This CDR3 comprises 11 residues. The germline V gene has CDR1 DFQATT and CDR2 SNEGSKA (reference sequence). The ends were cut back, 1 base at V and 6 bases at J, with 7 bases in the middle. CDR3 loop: CSARVVREQYF. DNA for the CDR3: TGCAGTGCTAGAGTCGTACGCGAGCAGTACTTC.

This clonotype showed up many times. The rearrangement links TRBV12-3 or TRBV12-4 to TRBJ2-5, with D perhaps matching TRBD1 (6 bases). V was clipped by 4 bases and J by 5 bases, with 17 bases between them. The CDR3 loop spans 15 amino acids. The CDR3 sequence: CASSWGQGGLETQYF. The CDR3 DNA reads TGTGCCAGCAGTTGGGGGCAGGGCGGGTTGGAGACCCAGTACTTC.

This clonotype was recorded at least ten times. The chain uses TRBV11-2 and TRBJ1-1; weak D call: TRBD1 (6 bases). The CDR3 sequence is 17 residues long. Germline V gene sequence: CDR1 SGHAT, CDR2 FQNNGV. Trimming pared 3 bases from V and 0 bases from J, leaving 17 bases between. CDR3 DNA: TGTGCCAGCAGCTTGGGGACACTACCGCTGATGAACACTGAAGCTTTCTTT. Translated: CASSLGTLPLMNTEAFF.

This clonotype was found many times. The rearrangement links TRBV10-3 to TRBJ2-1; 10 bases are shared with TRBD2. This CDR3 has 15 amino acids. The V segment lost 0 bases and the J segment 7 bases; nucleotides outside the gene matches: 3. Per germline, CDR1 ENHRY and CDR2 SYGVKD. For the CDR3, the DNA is TGTGCCATCAGTGAGTCGCTAGCGGGAGAGAATGAGCAGTTCTTC. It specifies CAISESLAGENEQFF.